What follows describes a single T cell receptor beta chain. Its cognate antigen is unknown. Assay used: immunoSEQ multiplex PCR; TCRdb lists only in-frame clones, some missing. The sample consists of roughly 5,000 clones, about 75% of them appearing once. The CDR3 consists of 16 residues. The ends lost 4 bases at V and 4 bases at J; junction bases unmatched: 9. Germline CDR1 SGHRS, CDR2 YFSETQ. H&E slides confirmed each diagnosis, reviewed by two pathologists independently. These data originate in a study of immune evolution from preneoplasia to lung adenocarcinoma. Study as a whole: HLA loss of heterozygosity: around 6.5% AIS, roughly 15% MIA, more than 25% ADC, none AAH. Overall study findings and caveats: Later-stage lesions appeared to have more T cells, more diversity, less clonality.

V gene TRBV5-1 combines with J gene TRBJ2-2; 8 nucleotides match TRBD1. Sequenced sample: FFPE minimally invasive lung adenocarcinoma tissue. This clonotype was sampled from a person aged 60-79 years with lung adenocarcinoma. Written as DNA, the CDR3 is TGCGCCAGCAGCGTGACAGGGGCGGGTCGCACCGGGGAGCTGTTTTTT. Protein product: CASSVTGAGRTGELFF.